Following are 17 T cell receptor beta chains from one sample sequenced in a study of T cell clonality in common variable immunodeficiency. Sequencing used immunoSEQ multiplex PCR; TCRdb keeps in-frame clones, though not all of them. The table lists tens of thousands of clones, with no singletons. Sequencing used peripheral blood mononuclear cells. Receptor source: a person aged 18 to 70 in good health.

This clone was seen at least ten times. The CDR3 goes on 3 residues after the read ends, and that part is filled in from the germline J gene. This chain uses TRBV5-1 with TRBJ1-4; 7 positions agree with TRBD1. This CDR3 spans 15 amino acids. CDR1 SGHRS and CDR2 YFSETQ come from the germline V gene. V was clipped by 6 bases and J by 4 bases; unmatched bases: 9. The sequenced part of the CDR3 DNA is TGCGCCAGCACCTATGGGACAGATAATAATGAAAAA. Its translation is CASTYGTDNNEK. Given in full, the CDR3 is CASTYGTDNNEKLFF.

This clone was seen repeatedly, ten times or more. The read is 3 residues too short to cover the CDR3 end, so that end is filled in from the germline J gene. The rearrangement uses TRBV20-1 and TRBJ1-1; 8 bases line up with TRBD1. There are 17 residues in the CDR3. The V segment lost 2 bases and the J segment 3 bases; nucleotides outside the gene matches: 14. CDR1 DFQATT and CDR2 SNEGSKA come from the germline V gene (reference sequence). The CDR3 is CSARKHGRGRLDTEAFF. CDR3 bases read: TGCAGTGCTAGAAAGCACGGCAGGGGGCGATTGGACACTGAA.

This clone was seen ten or more times. The read stops 3 residues short of the end of the CDR3; the missing end is completed from the germline J gene. This chain joins TRBV20-1 and TRBJ2-1; 14 bases align to TRBD2. Germline lookup yields CDR1 DFQATT and CDR2 SNEGSKA (reference sequence). The CDR3 totals 14 residues. V trimming: 6 bases; J trimming: 7 bases; junction bases outside the gene matches: 5. CDR3 in amino acids: CSAWTSGRLNEQFF. CDR3 bases read: TGCAGTGCGTGGACTAGCGGGAGGTTAAATGAG.

This clone was observed at least ten times. The CDR3 end lies 3 residues beyond the end of the read and is filled in from the germline J gene. V gene TRBV20-1 combines with J gene TRBJ1-1; a possible D gene is TRBD1 (5 bases). This CDR3 has 12 amino acids. The V end was cut by 4 bases, the J end by 4 bases, with 10 bases between. Germline V gene data show CDR1 as DFQATT and CDR2 as SNEGSKA (reference sequence). The CDR3 bases that were read are TGCAGTGCTAACGGGGGAACCACTGAA. Amino acids: CSANGGTTE. The full CDR3 reads CSANGGTTEAFF.

This clone showed up many times. The read terminates 3 residues ahead of where the CDR3 ends, so the germline J gene completes it. The gene calls are TRBV5-5 and TRBJ1-6; TRBD1 might be the D (5 bases). Germline loops: CDR1 SGHKS, CDR2 YYEKEE (reference sequence). This CDR3 contains 13 residues. The V end lost 4 bases, the J end lost 5 bases, and 7 bases lay between the germline ends. The CDR3 is CASSPGDNSPLHF. CDR3 bases read: TGTGCCAGCAGCCCGGGGGATAATTCACCC.

This clone was seen a few times. The CDR3 extends 3 residues past the end of the read, so its final part is completed from the germline J gene. This rearrangement joins TRBV7-9 to TRBJ1-4; possibly TRBD1 for D (5 bases). Germline V gene sequence: CDR1 SEHNR, CDR2 FQNEAQ (reference sequence). The CDR3 runs to 14 residues. V lost 3 bases to trimming and J lost 5 bases, with 10 bases between them. Partial CDR3 DNA: TGTGCCAGCAGCTTGGTAGGGGAGAATGAAAAA. It translates to CASSLVGENEK. The CDR3 as a whole reads CASSLVGENEKLFF. Looking up the rest from reference TRBV7-9 and TRBJ1-4 gives the full variable domain: DTGVSQNPRHKITKRGQNVTFRCDPISEHNRLYWYRQTLGQGPEFLTYFQNEAQLEKSRLLSDRFSAERPKGSFSTLEIQRTEQGDSAMYLCASSLVGENEKLFFGSGTQLSVL.

This clone was detected ten times or more. The read falls 3 residues short of the CDR3 end, and the missing part is taken from the germline J gene. The gene calls are TRBV20-1 and TRBJ2-2; TRBD1 matches 8 bases. The CDR3 length is 14 residues. Germline V gives CDR1 DFQATT, CDR2 SNEGSKA (reference sequence). This chain's CDR3 is CSARWTGWNSPLFF. The part of the CDR3 DNA that was read is TGCAGTGCTAGATGGACAGGGTGGAATTCACCG.

To note about this clone: Read sequence stops 3 residues before the CDR3 end, and the germline J gene provides the missing end. The chain has TRBV18 and TRBJ2-1; 12 bases are shared with TRBD2. Per the germline V gene, CDR1 is KGHSH and CDR2 is LQKENI. Losses at the gene ends were 1 base for V and 7 bases for J; bases not matched to a gene: 5. The CDR3 runs to 16 residues. CDR3 residues: CASSPRLAGDKNEQFF. CDR3 bases read: TGTGCCAGCTCACCACGACTAGCGGGAGACAAAAATGAG.

This clone came up many times. The DNA ends 3 residues before the CDR3 does, and the rest of the CDR3 is filled in from the germline J gene. This chain links TRBV7-8 with TRBJ1-5; D unclear. V shed 5 bases and J shed 9 bases, with 17 bases lying between them. The CDR3 loop spans 14 amino acids. The germline V gene has CDR1 SGHVS and CDR2 FQNEAQ. CDR3 bases read: TGTGCCAGCAGCCACGACTCGGAATACGGGCCC. It is translated as CASSHDSEYGP. The whole CDR3 is CASSHDSEYGPQHF.

This clone has a count of ten or more. The read terminates 3 residues ahead of where the CDR3 ends, so the germline J gene completes it. The chain combines TRBV5-1 with TRBJ2-1, with TRBD2 identical over 12 bases. Germline V gives CDR1 SGHRS, CDR2 YFSETQ. The V gene end was trimmed by 6 bases and the J gene end by 9 bases; junction bases not matched to a gene: 7. The CDR3 length is 14 residues. The CDR3 loop reads CASNPTSGRVEQFF. The CDR3 DNA, read in part, is TGCGCCAGCAATCCGACTAGCGGGAGAGTTGAG.

This clone was found many times. Sequencing ends 3 residues short of the CDR3 end; the germline J gene provides the rest. V gene TRBV2 combines with J gene TRBJ2-7; D not certain. The germline gives CDR1 SNHLY, CDR2 FYNNEI. V lost 7 bases to trimming and J lost 5 bases, with 9 bases between them. This CDR3 has 11 amino acids. Partial CDR3 DNA: TGTGCCAGCACCGCATGGCACGAG. Its translation: CASTAWHE. The CDR3 in full is CASTAWHEQYF.

The sample holds many counts of this clone. The sequenced fragment ends 3 residues before the CDR3 boundary, so the rest is inferred from the germline J gene. Other DNA sequences from this sample encode an identical CDR3 as well. This rearrangement joins TRBV19 to TRBJ1-1; D might be TRBD1 (5 bases). Trimming stripped 3 bases from V and 1 base from J, with 9 bases between. This CDR3 comprises 14 residues. Germline CDR1 is LNHDA and CDR2 is SQIVND (reference sequence). CDR3 DNA (partial): TGTGCCAGTAGTATTCGACAGCAGAACACTGAA. Residues: CASSIRQQNTE. The entire CDR3 protein reads CASSIRQQNTEAFF.

This clone was observed many times. The read gets to within 3 residues of the CDR3 end, and the germline J gene fills in the rest. Other nucleotide sequences from this sample produce the same CDR3. This chain uses TRBV20-1 with TRBJ1-1; D not resolved. The CDR3 consists of 15 residues. Germline loops: CDR1 DFQATT, CDR2 SNEGSKA (reference sequence). V lost 3 bases, J lost 3 bases, and 17 bases lay in between. The covered CDR3 bases are TGCAGTGCTAGTCGGGGAATTGAAGTGGACACTGAA. Its translation: CSASRGIEVDTE. In full, the CDR3 reads CSASRGIEVDTEAFF.

This clone was seen many times. The sequenced CDR3 bases are TGTGCCAGCAGGTCCGGGACAGGGCTAGATTTGTACGAG. Amino acid sequence: CASRSGTGLDLYE. The entire CDR3 protein reads CASRSGTGLDLYEQYF. The V gene is TRBV19, the J gene TRBJ2-7; 9 bases align to TRBD1. The CDR3 end falls 3 residues outside the read, so it is completed with the germline J gene. The V and J ends lost 9 bases and 4 bases, in that order; junction bases with no gene match: 16. CDR3 length equals 16 residues. Germline CDR1 is LNHDA and CDR2 is SQIVND (reference sequence).

This clone was counted at least ten times. The read stops 3 residues short of the end of the CDR3; the missing end is completed from the germline J gene. The chain couples TRBV27 to TRBJ2-7; the match to TRBD2 covers 8 bases. V lost 2 bases to trimming and J lost 3 bases; unmatched junction nucleotides: 6. This CDR3 has 15 amino acids. Germline V gene sequence: CDR1 MNHEY, CDR2 SMNVEV (reference sequence). The CDR3 region is CASSLAAGGYYEQYF. Partial CDR3 DNA: TGTGCCAGCAGTTTAGCCGCGGGAGGTTACTACGAG.

Ten or more counts support this clone. CDR3 bases read: TGTGCCAGCAGCCCCTTCTTGACCGGGGAG. Its translation is CASSPFLTGE. The entire CDR3 protein is CASSPFLTGELFF. This chain uses TRBV7-2 with TRBJ2-2, with D uncertain. The read ends 3 residues shy of where the CDR3 ends; the end is completed using the germline J gene. From germline, CDR1 is SGHTA and CDR2 FQGNSA. Trimming removed 5 bases at V and 5 bases at J, with 9 bases between. The CDR3 totals 13 residues.

This clone appeared many times. The CDR3 end is not reached by the read, which stops 3 residues before it; the germline J gene fills it in. This chain connects TRBV19 to TRBJ2-5, with 11 bases aligning to TRBD1. Germline CDR1 LNHDA, CDR2 SQIVND (reference sequence). The junction had 5 bases not matched to a gene; V was cut back by 5 bases and J by 3 bases. This CDR3 contains 15 residues. The CDR3 spells CASSRWDRGKETQYF. The sequenced CDR3 bases are TGTGCCAGTAGTCGGTGGGACAGGGGGAAAGAGACC.